These 27 T cell receptor beta chains came from one sample sequenced in a study of CD8+ T cells in alopecia areata. RNA extraction was followed by reverse transcription into cDNA, which acted as the sequencing template. TCRdb's table, derived via immunoSEQ multiplex PCR, lists solely in-frame clones and lacks some. This sample has about 200,000 clones, with about 60% found just once. Sample: CD4+ T cells sorted from blood, taken at week 0. The receptors were gathered from a human donor with alopecia areata.

The chain carries TRBV29-1 and TRBJ2-1, with a weak D call TRBD2 (6 bases). Looked up from germline, CDR1 is SQVTM and CDR2 is ANQGSEA. V lost 7 bases and J lost 7, with 23 bases in between. CDR3 length: 15 residues. This chain's CDR3 is CSAWGVSRTGNEQFF. The CDR3 region has the DNA TGCAGCGCCTGGGGGGTCAGCCGGACGGGAAATGAGCAGTTCTTC.

This clone was detected a few times. The chain recombines TRBV18 with TRBJ2-7; the D is unclear. V lost 3 bases and J 7 bases, leaving 10 bases between the germline ends. Germline V lookup: CDR1 KGHSH, CDR2 LQKENI. The CDR3 length is 12 residues. The CDR3 bases are TGTGCCAGCTCACCCCGACGTACGGAGCAGTACTTC. As protein: CASSPRRTEQYF.

The sample holds a few counts of this clone. This chain uses TRBV7-9 with TRBJ2-7; tentative D call: TRBD1 (5 bases). Deletions cut 6 bases from V and 5 bases from J, with 17 bases between. The CDR3 runs 14 residues. The V gene's germline CDR1 is SEHNR and CDR2 FQNEAQ (reference sequence). As DNA, the CDR3 is TGTGCCAGCAGTTACTACAGTGAAGGGGACGAGCAGTACTTC. Its translation: CASSYYSEGDEQYF.

The gene calls are TRBV4-2 and TRBJ2-7; D perhaps matches TRBD1 (5 bases). The CDR3 consists of 14 residues. CDR1 and CDR2 (germline): LGHNA, YNFKEQ. The V end was cut by 0 bases, the J end by 0 bases, with 6 bases between. The CDR3 region has the DNA TGTGCCAGCAGCCAAGACAGGGCCTCCTACGAGCAGTACTTC. Translating gives CASSQDRASYEQYF.

The chain couples TRBV30 to TRBJ2-2; D not certain. Trimming shortened V by 8 bases and J by 5 bases, and 6 bases separated the two germline ends. Germline V CDR1 and CDR2: GTSNPN, SVGIG (reference sequence). This CDR3 is built from 10 residues. This CDR3 reads CAALTGELFF. CDR3 bases: TGTGCCGCTTTAACCGGGGAGCTGTTTTTT.

The chain is built from TRBV6-6 and TRBJ1-2, with D possibly being TRBD1 (6 bases). The CDR3 length is 14 residues. Deletions cut 2 bases from V and 1 base from J, with 8 bases between. CDR1 is MNHNY and CDR2 is SVGAGI in the germline V gene (reference sequence). The CDR3 coding sequence is TGTGCCAGCAGTTACGGGGGACATAACTATGGCTACACCTTC. Translated: CASSYGGHNYGYTF.

The rearrangement links TRBV5-1 to TRBJ2-6, with TRBD1 identical over 11 bases. The CDR3 has 19 residues. The V and J ends lost 4 bases and 0 bases, in that order; junction bases with no gene match: 9. Germline V gene data show CDR1 as SGHRS and CDR2 as YFSETQ. The CDR3 bases are TGCGCCAGCAGCCTAGACTCCGGGACAGGGGGCTCTGGGGCCAACGTCCTGACTTTC. Its protein is CASSLDSGTGGSGANVLTF.

The genes are TRBV10-3 and TRBJ1-6, with 9 bases lining up with TRBD1. Germline V lookup: CDR1 ENHRY, CDR2 SYGVKD. Trimming took 10 bases from V and 7 from J; bases not matched to a gene: 11. The CDR3 is 15 residues long. CDR3 protein: CATRTGDHGNSPLHF. The CDR3 bases are TGTGCCACCAGGACAGGGGACCACGGGAATTCACCCCTCCACTTT.

This chain joins TRBV29-1 and TRBJ2-5; 7 nucleotides agree with TRBD2. The trim removed 8 bases at V and 4 bases at J, leaving 7 bases unmatched. Germline assignment: CDR1 SQVTM and CDR2 ANQGSEA. This CDR3 contains 12 residues. CDR3 sequence: CSPSGGGETQYF. CDR3 nucleotide sequence: TGCAGCCCATCAGGCGGGGGAGAGACCCAGTACTTC.

This chain links TRBV11-2 with TRBJ2-3; D is perhaps TRBD1 or TRBD2 (5 bases each). The CDR3 loop spans 11 amino acids. V lost 5 bases, J lost 8 bases, and 8 bases lay in between. Per germline, CDR1 SGHAT and CDR2 FQNNGV. The CDR3 DNA reads as TGTGCCAGCAGCGGGGACCTTACGCAGTATTTT. Protein: CASSGDLTQYF. The complete variable domain, with remaining parts taken from reference TRBV11-2 and TRBJ2-3, reads EAGVAQSPRYKIIEKRQSVAFWCNPISGHATLYWYQQILGQGPKLLIQFQNNGVVDDSQLPKDRFSAERLKGVDSTLKIQPAKLEDSAVYLCASSGDLTQYFGPGTRLTVL.

A few counts support this clone. CDR3 amino acids: CSSAGGRGASSTDTQYF. As DNA, the CDR3 is TGCAGCTCCGCCGGGGGGCGGGGGGCTTCTAGCACAGATACGCAGTATTTT. The chain employs TRBV29-1 and TRBJ2-3; 8 nucleotides agree with TRBD2. Germline V gene data show CDR1 as SQVTM and CDR2 as ANQGSEA. Losses at the gene ends were 8 bases for V and 0 bases for J; bases not matched to a gene: 16. The CDR3 length is 17 residues.

The V and J genes are TRBV7-2 and TRBJ1-6; D is unclear. The CDR3 totals 15 residues. Germline CDR1 and CDR2: SGHTA and FQGNSA. V lost 5 bases and J 10 bases, leaving 18 bases between the germline ends. CDR3 DNA sequence: TGTGCCAGCAGCCCGACCGCGGGATGGGAGTCACCCCTCCACTTT. This codes for CASSPTAGWESPLHF.

The chain couples TRBV13 to TRBJ2-1, with 12 bases fitting TRBD2. J lost 7 bases, V lost 5 bases, and 6 bases had no gene match. Germline CDR1 and CDR2: PRHDT and FYEKMQ (reference sequence). The CDR3 length is 15 residues. CDR3 protein: CASSRWTSGINEQFF. The CDR3 nucleotides are TGTGCCAGCAGCCGCTGGACTAGCGGGATTAATGAGCAGTTCTTC. Using reference TRBV13 and TRBJ2-1 for the parts outside the CDR3, the full variable domain is AAGVIQSPRHLIKEKRETATLKCYPIPRHDTVYWYQQGPGQDPQFLISFYEKMQSDKGSIPDRFSAQQFSDYHSELNMSSLELGDSALYFCASSRWTSGINEQFFGPGTRLTVL.

The chain uses TRBV5-1 and TRBJ2-7; D gene unclear. This CDR3 is 15 amino acids long. Germline V gene sequence: CDR1 SGHRS, CDR2 YFSETQ. Trimming took off 1 base at V and 0 bases at J, with 11 bases between the two ends. The CDR3 spells CASSLWQRSSYEQYF. CDR3 nucleotides: TGCGCCAGCAGCTTGTGGCAGAGAAGCTCCTACGAGCAGTACTTC.

CDR3 sequence reads: CAWSLRGGEQYF. The CDR3 bases are TGTGCCTGGAGCCTCCGGGGGGGCGAGCAGTACTTC. The rearrangement joins TRBV30 to TRBJ2-7, with 8 bases identical to TRBD2. The germline gives CDR1 GTSNPN, CDR2 SVGIG (reference sequence). The trim removed 3 bases at V and 6 bases at J, leaving 4 bases unmatched. This CDR3 is 12 amino acids long.

The rearrangement uses TRBV4-1 and TRBJ1-5, with TRBD1 as a possible D gene (5 bases). Trimming stripped 0 bases from V and 0 bases from J, with 15 bases between. Germline V gene sequence: CDR1 MGHRA, CDR2 YSYEKL. The CDR3 spans 18 residues. Here the CDR3 DNA reads TGCGCCAGCAGCCAAGATGCAGGGAAGGGAGGTAGCAATCAGCCCCAGCATTTT. Its translation: CASSQDAGKGGSNQPQHF.

This clone appeared a few times. The V and J genes are TRBV4-1 and TRBJ2-3; 7 bases fit TRBD2. There are 16 residues in the CDR3. The germline gives CDR1 MGHRA, CDR2 YSYEKL. J was trimmed by 5 bases and V by 0 bases; bases with no gene match: 8. In DNA form, the CDR3 reads TGCGCCAGCAGCCAAGAGGGACTAACTGGGAGAGATACGCAGTATTTT. As protein: CASSQEGLTGRDTQYF.

This clone was counted only a few times. The J gene is TRBJ2-7, the V gene TRBV29-1, with TRBD2 identical over 8 bases. V shed 4 bases and J 2 bases; nucleotides not matched to a gene: 7. This CDR3 has 14 residues. Germline V gives CDR1 SQVTM, CDR2 ANQGSEA. CDR3 coding DNA: TGCAGCGTTGGGGTTAGCGGGATTACCTACGAGCAGTACTTC. The encoded protein is CSVGVSGITYEQYF.

A few counts support this clone. The chain carries TRBV18 and TRBJ1-2; TRBD1 is a possible D gene (5 bases). Germline lookup yields CDR1 KGHSH and CDR2 LQKENI. The V and J ends lost 7 bases and 8 bases respectively, with 23 bases between them. The CDR3 has 15 residues. The CDR3 is CASLGTIDGIGGYTF. In nucleotides, the CDR3 is TGTGCCAGCTTGGGGACGATCGACGGGATAGGAGGCTACACCTTC.

This clone was counted a few times. The chain employs TRBV30 and TRBJ2-4; TRBD2 is a possible D gene (7 bases). The CDR3 has 13 residues. The germline gives CDR1 GTSNPN, CDR2 SVGIG (reference sequence). Trimming cost V 3 bases and J 7 bases, with 13 bases left between them. CDR3 protein: CAWSGGPGNIQYF. CDR3 DNA: TGTGCCTGGAGCGGGGGGCCCGGGAACATTCAGTACTTC.

This clone was counted a few times. The V and J genes are TRBV9 and TRBJ2-2, with 7 bases aligning to TRBD1. The V segment lost 3 bases and the J segment 4 bases; nucleotides outside the gene matches: 9. Germline assignment: CDR1 SGDLS and CDR2 YYNGEE. The CDR3 is 16 residues long. The CDR3 DNA reads as TGTGCCAGCAGCGCTCGTGGGACAGTTGGCACCGGGGAGCTGTTTTTT. It yields the protein CASSARGTVGTGELFF.

A note on this clone: The sample contains more than one DNA sequence encoding this CDR3. The V gene is TRBV2, the J gene TRBJ2-1; TRBD2 matches at 9 bases. The CDR3 is made up of 16 amino acids. Germline trimming cut 1 base from V and 4 bases from J; bases unmatched to any gene: 5. Germline V gene data show CDR1 as SNHLY and CDR2 as FYNNEI. The CDR3 here is CASSEVRLAVYNEQFF. The CDR3 DNA reads as TGTGCCAGCAGTGAAGTACGACTAGCGGTTTACAATGAGCAGTTCTTC.

In its sample, this clone was seen a few times. The chain employs TRBV10-3 and TRBJ1-5, with a weak D call TRBD1 (6 bases). The ends were cut back, 11 bases at V and 7 bases at J, with 15 bases in the middle. The length of the CDR3 is 12 residues. Germline loops: CDR1 ENHRY, CDR2 SYGVKD. CDR3 region: CASGGGGQPQHF. DNA for the CDR3: TGTGCCTCGGGGGGAGGGGGACAGCCCCAGCATTTT.

V is TRBV15 and J is TRBJ2-1; the match to TRBD2 covers 9 bases. With V trimmed by 4 bases and J by 3 bases, 4 bases remained unmatched. Looked up from germline, CDR1 is LNHNV and CDR2 is YYDKDF (reference sequence). This CDR3 has 15 amino acids. The CDR3 sequence is CATSTRLADYNEQFF. The DNA for the CDR3 is TGTGCCACCAGCACCCGACTAGCGGACTACAATGAGCAGTTCTTC. The full variable domain, in which reference TRBV15 and TRBJ2-1 provide the parts outside the CDR3, is DAMVIQNPRYQVTQFGKPVTLSCSQTLNHNVMYWYQQKSSQAPKLLFHYYDKDFNNEADTPDNFQSRRPNTSFCFLDIRSPGLGDTAMYLCATSTRLADYNEQFFGPGTRLTVL.

V usage is TRBV30 and J usage is TRBJ2-2; no reliable D call. Germline assignment: CDR1 GTSNPN and CDR2 SVGIG (reference sequence). CDR3 length equals 13 residues. Trimming took 3 bases from V and 0 from J, leaving 5 bases between them. CDR3 amino acids: CAWSGPNTGELFF. For the CDR3, the DNA is TGTGCCTGGAGCGGTCCGAACACCGGGGAGCTGTTTTTT. Drawing the rest from reference TRBV30 and TRBJ2-2, the complete variable domain is SQTIHQWPATLVQPVGSPLSLECTVEGTSNPNLYWYRQAAGRGLQLLFYSVGIGQISSEVPQNLSASRPQDRQFILSSKKLLLSDSGFYLCAWSGPNTGELFFGEGSRLTVL.

This clone appeared a single time. With a much larger clone just one base away, this may be a read error. This chain uses TRBV7-6 with TRBJ2-3; the D is unclear. V shed 3 bases and J shed 2 bases, with 0 bases lying between them. Germline V gene lookup returns CDR1 SGHVS and CDR2 FNYEAQ. This CDR3 region has 11 residues. CDR3 DNA sequence: TGTGCCAGCAGCTTCACAGATACGCAGTATTTT. This translates into CASSFTDTQYF. The full variable domain, completed using reference TRBV7-6 and TRBJ2-3, is GAGVSQSPRYKVTKRGQDVALRCDPISGHVSLYWYRQALGQGPEFLTYFNYEAQQDKSGLPNDRFSAERPEGSISTLTIQRTEQRDSAMYRCASSFTDTQYFGPGTRLTVL.

This clone was detected ten times or more. The chain links TRBV7-9 to TRBJ2-3; D possibly corresponds to TRBD2 (5 bases). V shed 7 bases and J shed 0 bases, with 14 bases lying between them. Germline CDR1 SEHNR, CDR2 FQNEAQ (reference sequence). CDR3 length: 15 residues. The CDR3: CASTIAGESTDTQYF. The CDR3 DNA reads as TGTGCCAGCACTATAGCCGGGGAAAGCACAGATACGCAGTATTTT.